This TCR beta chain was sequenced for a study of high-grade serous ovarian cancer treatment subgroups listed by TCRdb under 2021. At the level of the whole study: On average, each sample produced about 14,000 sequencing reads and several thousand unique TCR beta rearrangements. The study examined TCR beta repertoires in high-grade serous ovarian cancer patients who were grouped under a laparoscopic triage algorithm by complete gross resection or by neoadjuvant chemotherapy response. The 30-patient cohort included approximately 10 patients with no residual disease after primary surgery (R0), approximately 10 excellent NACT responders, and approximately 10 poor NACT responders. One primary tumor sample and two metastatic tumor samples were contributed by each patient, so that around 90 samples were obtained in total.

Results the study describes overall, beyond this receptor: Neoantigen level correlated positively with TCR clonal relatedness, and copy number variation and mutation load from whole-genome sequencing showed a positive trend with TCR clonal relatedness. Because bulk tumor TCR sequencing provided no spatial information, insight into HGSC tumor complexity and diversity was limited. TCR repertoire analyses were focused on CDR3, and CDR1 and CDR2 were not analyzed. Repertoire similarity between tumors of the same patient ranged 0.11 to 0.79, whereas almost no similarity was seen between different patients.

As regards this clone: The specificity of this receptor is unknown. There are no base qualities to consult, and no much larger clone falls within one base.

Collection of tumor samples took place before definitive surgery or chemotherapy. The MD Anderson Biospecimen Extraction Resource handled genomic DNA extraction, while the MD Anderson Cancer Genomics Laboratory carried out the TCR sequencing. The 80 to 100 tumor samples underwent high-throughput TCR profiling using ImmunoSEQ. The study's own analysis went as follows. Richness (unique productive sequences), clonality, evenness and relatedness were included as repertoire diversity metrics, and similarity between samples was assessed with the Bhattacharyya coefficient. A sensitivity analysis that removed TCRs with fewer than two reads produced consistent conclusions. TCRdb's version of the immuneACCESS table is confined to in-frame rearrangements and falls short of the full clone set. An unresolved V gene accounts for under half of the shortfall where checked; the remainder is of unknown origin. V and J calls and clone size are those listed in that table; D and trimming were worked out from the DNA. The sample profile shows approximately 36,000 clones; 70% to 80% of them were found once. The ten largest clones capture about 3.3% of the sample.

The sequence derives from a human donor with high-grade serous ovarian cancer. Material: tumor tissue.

The nucleotides read TGTGCCAGCAGGAAGAGACAGGGCGACGAGCAGTACTTC. This codes for CASRKRQGDEQYF. The sequence joins TRBV5-8 to TRBJ2-7, and TRBD1 matches 7 of the central bases. Unmatched junction bases come to 7, with V trimmed by 5 bases and J by 5 bases. The germline V gene specifies SGHTS as CDR1 and YDEGEE as CDR2. The CDR3 starts with the cysteine, ends with the phenylalanine, and has 13 residues. Of the read, only the CDR3 DNA is kept; its 39 bases are in frame from base 1.